This TCR beta chain originates from a study of T cell responses to AZD1222 COVID-19 vaccine. Whole-study findings and limits: Donor demographics were predominantly white British with a female majority; clonal diversity may be underestimated.

With regard to this clone: As yet, its antigen is unknown.

With 7 bases removed from V and 4 bases from J, the gap between germline ends came to 10 bases. This CDR3 region has 12 residues. Per germline, CDR1 MNHEY and CDR2 SVGAGI. Libraries were prepared by immunoSEQ multiplex PCR; TCRdb keeps only in-frame clonotypes and omits some of them. Seen here are about 150,000 clones, 90% observed once, and the top ten hold 18%. This receptor was obtained from an adult in good health. This sample comprised peripheral blood, obtained on day 0 of AZD1222 vaccination. The genes are TRBV6-5 and TRBJ1-2; D is possibly TRBD1 (5 bases). CDR3 DNA: TGTGCCAGCACCCAAACAGGCTATGGCTACACCTTC. Its protein product is CASTQTGYGYTF.